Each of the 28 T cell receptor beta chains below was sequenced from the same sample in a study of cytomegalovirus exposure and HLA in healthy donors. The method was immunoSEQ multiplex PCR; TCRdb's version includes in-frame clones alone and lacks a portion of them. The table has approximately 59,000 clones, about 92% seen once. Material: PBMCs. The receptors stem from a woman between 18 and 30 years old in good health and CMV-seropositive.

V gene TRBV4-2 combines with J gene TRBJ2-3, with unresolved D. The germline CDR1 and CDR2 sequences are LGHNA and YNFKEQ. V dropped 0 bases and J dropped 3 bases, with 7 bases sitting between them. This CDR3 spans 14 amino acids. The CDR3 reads CASSQDFRTDTQYF. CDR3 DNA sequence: TGTGCCAGCAGCCAAGATTTCAGAACAGATACGCAGTATTTT.

Here the CDR3 reads CASSEQGGWPQHF. The CDR3 DNA follows: TGTGCCAGCAGCGAGCAGGGTGGATGGCCCCAGCATTTT. This chain joins TRBV7-6 and TRBJ1-5; a possible D gene is TRBD1 (5 bases). V lost 5 bases and J lost 9, with 14 bases in between. The CDR3 has 13 amino acids. The germline gives CDR1 SGHVS, CDR2 FNYEAQ.

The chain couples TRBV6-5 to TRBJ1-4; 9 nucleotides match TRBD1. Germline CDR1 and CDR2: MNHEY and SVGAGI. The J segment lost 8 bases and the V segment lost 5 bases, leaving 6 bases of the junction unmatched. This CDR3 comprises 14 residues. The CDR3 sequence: CASSTDRGGEKLFF. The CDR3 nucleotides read TGTGCCAGCAGTACGGACAGGGGTGGGGAAAAACTGTTTTTT.

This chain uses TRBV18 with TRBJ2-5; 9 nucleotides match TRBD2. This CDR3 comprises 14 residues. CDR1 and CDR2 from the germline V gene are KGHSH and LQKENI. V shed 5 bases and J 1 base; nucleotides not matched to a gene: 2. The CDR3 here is CASSTAGGQETQYF. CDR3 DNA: TGTGCCAGCTCAACAGCGGGGGGCCAAGAGACCCAGTACTTC.

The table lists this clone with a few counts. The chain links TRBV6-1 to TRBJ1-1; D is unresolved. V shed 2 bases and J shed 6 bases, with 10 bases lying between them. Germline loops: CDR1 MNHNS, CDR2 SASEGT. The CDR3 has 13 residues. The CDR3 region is CASSEFTESEAFF. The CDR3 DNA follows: TGTGCCAGCAGTGAATTCACAGAGTCTGAAGCTTTCTTT.

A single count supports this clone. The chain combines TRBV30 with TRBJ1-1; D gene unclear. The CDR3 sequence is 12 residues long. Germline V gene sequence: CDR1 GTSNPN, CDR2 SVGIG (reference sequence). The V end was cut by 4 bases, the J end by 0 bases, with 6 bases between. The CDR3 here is CAWTGVNTEAFF. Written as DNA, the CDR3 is TGTGCCTGGACCGGGGTGAACACTGAAGCTTTCTTT.

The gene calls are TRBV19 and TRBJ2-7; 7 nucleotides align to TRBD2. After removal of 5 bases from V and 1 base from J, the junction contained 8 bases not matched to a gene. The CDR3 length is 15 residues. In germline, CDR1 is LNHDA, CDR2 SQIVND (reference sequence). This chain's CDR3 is CASSLLPGGSYEQYF. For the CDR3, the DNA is TGTGCCAGTAGTCTCCTCCCGGGGGGATCCTACGAGCAGTACTTC.

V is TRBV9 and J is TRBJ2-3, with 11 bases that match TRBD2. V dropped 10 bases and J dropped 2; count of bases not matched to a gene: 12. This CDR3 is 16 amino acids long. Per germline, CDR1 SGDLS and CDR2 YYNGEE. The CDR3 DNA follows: TGTGCCCTCGTACCCAATAGCGGGGGGGTCACAGATACGCAGTATTTT. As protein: CALVPNSGGVTDTQYF.

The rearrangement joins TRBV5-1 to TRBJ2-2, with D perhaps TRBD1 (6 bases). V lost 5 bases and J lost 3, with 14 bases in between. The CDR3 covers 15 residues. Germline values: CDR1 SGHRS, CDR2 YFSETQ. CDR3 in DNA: TGCGCCAGCAGGAAGGACAGCCGGGACACCGGGGAGCTGTTTTTT. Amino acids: CASRKDSRDTGELFF.

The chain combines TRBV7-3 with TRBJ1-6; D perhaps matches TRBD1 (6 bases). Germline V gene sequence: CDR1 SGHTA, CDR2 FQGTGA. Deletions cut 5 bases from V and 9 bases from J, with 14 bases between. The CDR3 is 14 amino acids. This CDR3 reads CASSQGSLSSPLHF. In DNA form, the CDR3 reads TGTGCCAGCAGCCAGGGGTCGCTCAGTTCACCCCTCCACTTT. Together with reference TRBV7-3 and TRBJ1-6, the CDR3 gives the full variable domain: GAGVSQTPSNKVTEKGKYVELRCDPISGHTALYWYRQSLGQGPEFLIYFQGTGAADDSGLPNDRFFAVRPEGSVSTLKIQRTERGDSAVYLCASSQGSLSSPLHFGNGTRLTVT.

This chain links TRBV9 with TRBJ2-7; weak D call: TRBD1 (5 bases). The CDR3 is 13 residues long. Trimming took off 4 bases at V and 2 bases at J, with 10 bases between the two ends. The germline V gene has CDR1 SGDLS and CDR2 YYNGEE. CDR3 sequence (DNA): TGTGCCAGCAGCCCCCAGGGTGCCTACGAGCAGTACTTC. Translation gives CASSPQGAYEQYF.

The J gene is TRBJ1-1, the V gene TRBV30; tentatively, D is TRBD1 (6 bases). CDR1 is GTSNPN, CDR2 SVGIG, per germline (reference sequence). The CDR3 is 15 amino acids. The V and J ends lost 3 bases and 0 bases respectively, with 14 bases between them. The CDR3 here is CAWSETGIMNTEAFF. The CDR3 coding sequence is TGTGCCTGGAGCGAAACAGGGATCATGAACACTGAAGCTTTCTTT.

The CDR3 DNA reads TGTGCCAGCAGCCGGGGGTTCGGGACTGAAGCTTTCTTT. Encoded protein: CASSRGFGTEAFF. The chain employs TRBV5-4 and TRBJ1-1; D might be TRBD1 (5 bases). The germline CDR1 and CDR2 sequences are SGHNT and YYREEE (reference sequence). The CDR3 has 13 amino acids. V dropped 4 bases and J dropped 5 bases, with 12 bases sitting between them.

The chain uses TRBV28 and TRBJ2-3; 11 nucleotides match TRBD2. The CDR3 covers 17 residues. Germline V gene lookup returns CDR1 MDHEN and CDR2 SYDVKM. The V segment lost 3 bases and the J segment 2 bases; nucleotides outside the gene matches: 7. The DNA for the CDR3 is TGTGCCAGCAGTTTCGGGCTAGCGGGAGGACTCACAGATACGCAGTATTTT. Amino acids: CASSFGLAGGLTDTQYF.

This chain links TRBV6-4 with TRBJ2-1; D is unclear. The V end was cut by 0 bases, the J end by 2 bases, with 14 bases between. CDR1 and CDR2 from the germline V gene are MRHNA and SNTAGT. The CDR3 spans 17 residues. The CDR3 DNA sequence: TGTGCCAGCAGTGACTCGAGCTACCCGCTCCCCTACAATGAGCAGTTCTTC. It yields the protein CASSDSSYPLPYNEQFF.

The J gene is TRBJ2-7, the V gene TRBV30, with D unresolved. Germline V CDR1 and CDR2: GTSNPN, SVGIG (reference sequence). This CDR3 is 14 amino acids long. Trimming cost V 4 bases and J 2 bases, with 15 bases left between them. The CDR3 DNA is TGTGCCTGGACTGGGCTCAAACCACCCTACGAGCAGTACTTC. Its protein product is CAWTGLKPPYEQYF.

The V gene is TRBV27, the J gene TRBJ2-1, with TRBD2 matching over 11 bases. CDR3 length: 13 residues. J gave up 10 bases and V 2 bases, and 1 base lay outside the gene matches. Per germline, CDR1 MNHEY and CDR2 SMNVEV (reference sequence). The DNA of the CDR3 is TGTGCCAGCAGTTTAGGGACTAGCGGCGAGCAGTTCTTC. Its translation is CASSLGTSGEQFF.

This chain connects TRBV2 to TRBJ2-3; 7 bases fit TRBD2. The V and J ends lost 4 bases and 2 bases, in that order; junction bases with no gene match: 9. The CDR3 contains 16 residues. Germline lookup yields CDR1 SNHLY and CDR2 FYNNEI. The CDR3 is CASSARDYFSTDTQYF. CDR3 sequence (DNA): TGTGCCAGCAGTGCCCGGGACTATTTTTCCACAGATACGCAGTATTTT.

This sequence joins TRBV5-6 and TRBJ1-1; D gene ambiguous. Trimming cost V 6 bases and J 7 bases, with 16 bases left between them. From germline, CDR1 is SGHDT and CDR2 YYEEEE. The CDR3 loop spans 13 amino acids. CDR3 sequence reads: CASTKTPAGEAFF. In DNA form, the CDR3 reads TGTGCCAGCACCAAAACCCCGGCAGGTGAAGCTTTCTTT.

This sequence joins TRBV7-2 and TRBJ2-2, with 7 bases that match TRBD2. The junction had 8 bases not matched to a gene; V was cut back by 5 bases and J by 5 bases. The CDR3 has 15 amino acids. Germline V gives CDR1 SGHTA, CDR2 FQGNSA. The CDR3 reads CASSPKAGLTGELFF. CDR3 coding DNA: TGTGCCAGCAGCCCCAAAGCGGGGTTAACCGGGGAGCTGTTTTTT.

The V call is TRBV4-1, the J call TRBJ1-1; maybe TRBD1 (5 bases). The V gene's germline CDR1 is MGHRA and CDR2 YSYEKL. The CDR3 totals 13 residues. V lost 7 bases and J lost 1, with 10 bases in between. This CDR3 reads CASTERGNTEAFF. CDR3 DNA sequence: TGCGCCAGCACCGAAAGGGGGAACACTGAAGCTTTCTTT.

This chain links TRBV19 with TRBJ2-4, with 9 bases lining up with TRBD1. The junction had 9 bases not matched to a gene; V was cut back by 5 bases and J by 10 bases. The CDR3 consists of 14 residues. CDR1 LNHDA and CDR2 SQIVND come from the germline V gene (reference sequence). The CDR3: CASSVSGTGIIQYF. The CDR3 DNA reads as TGTGCCAGTAGTGTTTCCGGGACAGGGATTATTCAGTACTTC.

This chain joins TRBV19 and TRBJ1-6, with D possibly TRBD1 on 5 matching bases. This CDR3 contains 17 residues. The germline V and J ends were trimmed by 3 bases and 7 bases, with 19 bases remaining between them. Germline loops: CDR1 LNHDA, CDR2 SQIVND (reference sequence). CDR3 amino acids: CASSIEARGALNSPLHF. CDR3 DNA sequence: TGTGCCAGTAGTATCGAAGCCCGCGGGGCATTAAATTCACCCCTCCACTTT.

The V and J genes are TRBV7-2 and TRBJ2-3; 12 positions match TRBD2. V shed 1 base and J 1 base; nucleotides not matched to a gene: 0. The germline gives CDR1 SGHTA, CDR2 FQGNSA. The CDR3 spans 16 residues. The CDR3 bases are TGTGCCAGCAGCTTAGGACTAGCGGGGGGCACAGATACGCAGTATTTT. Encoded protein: CASSLGLAGGTDTQYF.

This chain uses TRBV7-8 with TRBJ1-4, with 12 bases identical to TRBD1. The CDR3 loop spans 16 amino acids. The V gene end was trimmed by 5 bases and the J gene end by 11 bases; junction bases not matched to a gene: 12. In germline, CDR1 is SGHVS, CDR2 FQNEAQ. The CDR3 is CASSPRPGTGGTKLFF. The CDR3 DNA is TGTGCCAGCAGCCCACGCCCGGGGACAGGGGGCACGAAACTGTTTTTT.

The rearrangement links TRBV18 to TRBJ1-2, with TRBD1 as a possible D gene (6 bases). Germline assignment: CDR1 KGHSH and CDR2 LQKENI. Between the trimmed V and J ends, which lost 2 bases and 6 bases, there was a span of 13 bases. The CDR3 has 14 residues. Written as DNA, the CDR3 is TGTGCCAGCTCACCAGATTCGAACAGGGATGGCTACACCTTC. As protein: CASSPDSNRDGYTF.

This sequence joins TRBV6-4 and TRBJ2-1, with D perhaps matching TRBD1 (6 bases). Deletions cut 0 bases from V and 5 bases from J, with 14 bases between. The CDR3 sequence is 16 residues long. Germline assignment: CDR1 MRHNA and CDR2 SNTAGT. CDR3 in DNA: TGTGCCAGCAGTGACTCGGGGCAGGGGCTAAACAATGAGCAGTTCTTC. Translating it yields CASSDSGQGLNNEQFF.

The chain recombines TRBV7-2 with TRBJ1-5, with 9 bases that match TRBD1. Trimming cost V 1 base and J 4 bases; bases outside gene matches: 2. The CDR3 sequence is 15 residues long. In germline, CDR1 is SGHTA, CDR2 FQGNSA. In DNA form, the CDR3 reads TGTGCCAGCAGCTTAGGGGGGACAGGGAATCAGCCCCAGCATTTT. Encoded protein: CASSLGGTGNQPQHF.